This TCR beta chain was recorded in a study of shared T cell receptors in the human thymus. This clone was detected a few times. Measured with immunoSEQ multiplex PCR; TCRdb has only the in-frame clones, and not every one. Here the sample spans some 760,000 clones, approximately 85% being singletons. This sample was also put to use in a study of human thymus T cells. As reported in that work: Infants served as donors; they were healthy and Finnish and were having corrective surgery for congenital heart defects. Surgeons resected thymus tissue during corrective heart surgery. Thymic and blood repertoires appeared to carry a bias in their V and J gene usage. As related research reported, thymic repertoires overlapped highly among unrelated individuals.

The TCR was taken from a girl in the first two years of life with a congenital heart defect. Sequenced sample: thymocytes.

DNA for the CDR3: TGTGCCAGCAGCCCCCTCGCGGGGGAGGACACTGAAGCTTTCTTT. As protein: CASSPLAGEDTEAFF. This chain uses TRBV14 with TRBJ1-1; D is possibly TRBD1 (5 bases). With 4 bases removed from V and 3 bases from J, the gap between germline ends came to 15 bases. CDR3 length equals 15 residues. Germline V gene data show CDR1 as SGHDN and CDR2 as FVKESK. Looking up the rest from reference TRBV14 and TRBJ1-1 gives the full variable domain: EAGVTQFPSHSVIEKGQTVTLRCDPISGHDNLYWYRRVMGKEIKFLLHFVKESKQDESGMPNNRFLAERTGGTYSTLKVQPAELEDSGVYFCASSPLAGEDTEAFFGQGTRLTVV.